This T cell receptor beta chain was recorded in a study of blood T cell repertoires in COVID-19. Study-wide background: Samples of COVID-19 (acute and convalescent) were obtained from the United States, Italy and Spain.

Repertoires were generated with immunoSEQ multiplex PCR, while TCRdb's copy carries only in-frame clones and drops some. The sample shows 55,000 or so clones, 85% of them seen only once. In germline, CDR1 is SGHTA, CDR2 FQGNSA. Trimming removed 5 bases from V and 6 bases from J; junction bases left unmatched: 2. The CDR3 is made up of 12 amino acids. The sequenced material came from peripheral blood. The clonotype comes from a human donor in a cohort sampled during active COVID-19. This chain uses TRBV7-2 with TRBJ2-7; 9 positions agree with TRBD2. CDR3 residues: CASSRRGGEQYF. For the CDR3, the DNA is TGTGCCAGCAGCAGGCGGGGGGGCGAGCAGTACTTC.